Sequencing of this TCR beta chain was carried out in a study of post-analysis software for immune sequencing data. For the study at large: Relapsing-remitting, secondary progressive and progressive-relapsing forms made up the multiple sclerosis disease courses. Broader study findings: Included in a set of roughly five TRBV segments more frequent in patients than controls were TRBV5-6, TRBV5-1 and TRBV20-1.

About this clonotype: Its matching antigen is unknown.

cDNA libraries of TCR beta carried unique molecular identifiers. TCRdb reprocessed the PCR reads via MiXCR and lists one record per CDR3 protein. The profile covers 600,000 to 750,000 distinct CDR3 sequences, with 59% appearing a single time and approximately 10% taken by the ten largest. Trimming took 7 bases from V and 7 from J; bases not matched to a gene: 6. The CDR3 runs to 11 residues. Germline loops: CDR1 SQVTM, CDR2 ANQGSEA. The clonotype was recovered from a girl aged 2-15 years with multiple sclerosis. What was sequenced was blood. The rearrangement uses TRBV29-1 and TRBJ1-1, with 7 bases identical to TRBD1. Written as DNA, the CDR3 is TGCAGCGGTGTGACAGGGAATGAAGCTTTCTTT. It specifies CSGVTGNEAFF.